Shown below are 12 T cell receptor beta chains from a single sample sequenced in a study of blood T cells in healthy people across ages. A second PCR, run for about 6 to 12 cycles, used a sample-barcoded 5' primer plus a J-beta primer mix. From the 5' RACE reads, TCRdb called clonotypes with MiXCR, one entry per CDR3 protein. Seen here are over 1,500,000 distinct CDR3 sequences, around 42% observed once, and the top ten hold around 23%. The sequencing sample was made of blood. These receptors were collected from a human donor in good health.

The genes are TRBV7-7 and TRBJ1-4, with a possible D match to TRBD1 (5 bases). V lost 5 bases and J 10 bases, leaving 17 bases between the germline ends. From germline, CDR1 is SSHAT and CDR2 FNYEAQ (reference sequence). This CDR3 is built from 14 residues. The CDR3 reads CASSPGTPMGKLFF. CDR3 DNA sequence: TGTGCCAGCAGCCCCGGGACTCCAATGGGAAAACTGTTTTTT.

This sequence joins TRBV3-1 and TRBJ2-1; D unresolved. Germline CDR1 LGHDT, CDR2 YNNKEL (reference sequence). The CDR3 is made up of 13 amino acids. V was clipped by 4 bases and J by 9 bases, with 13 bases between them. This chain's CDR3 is CASSLHSPSEQFF. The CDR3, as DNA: TGTGCCAGCAGCCTACACAGCCCCTCTGAGCAGTTCTTC.

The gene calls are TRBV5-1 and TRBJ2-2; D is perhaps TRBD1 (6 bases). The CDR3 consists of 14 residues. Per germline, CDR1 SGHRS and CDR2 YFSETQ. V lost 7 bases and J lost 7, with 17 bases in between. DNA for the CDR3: TGCGCCAGCGGGGCAGACAGGAGAGACGGGGAGCTGTTTTTT. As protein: CASGADRRDGELFF.

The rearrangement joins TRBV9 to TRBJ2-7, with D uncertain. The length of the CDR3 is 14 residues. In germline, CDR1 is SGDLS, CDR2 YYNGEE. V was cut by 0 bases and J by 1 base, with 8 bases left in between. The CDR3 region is CASSVEERSYEQYF. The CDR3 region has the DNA TGTGCCAGCAGCGTAGAGGAGAGGTCCTACGAGCAGTACTTC.

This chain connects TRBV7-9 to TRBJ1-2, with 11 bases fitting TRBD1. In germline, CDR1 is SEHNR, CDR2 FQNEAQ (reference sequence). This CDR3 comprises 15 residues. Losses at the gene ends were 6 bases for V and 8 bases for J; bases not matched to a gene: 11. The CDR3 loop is CASSLRTGGGNGYTF. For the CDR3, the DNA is TGTGCCAGCAGTCTGAGGACAGGGGGCGGAAACGGCTACACCTTC.

The CDR3 spells CASSLGSGRVSALFF. CDR3 in DNA: TGTGCCAGCAGCTTAGGGTCAGGGAGGGTGTCGGCGCTGTTTTTT. The chain couples TRBV7-2 to TRBJ2-2, with 7 bases identical to TRBD2. Germline V gene lookup returns CDR1 SGHTA and CDR2 FQGNSA. The V gene end was trimmed by 1 base and the J gene end by 13 bases; junction bases not matched to a gene: 12. CDR3 length: 15 amino acids.

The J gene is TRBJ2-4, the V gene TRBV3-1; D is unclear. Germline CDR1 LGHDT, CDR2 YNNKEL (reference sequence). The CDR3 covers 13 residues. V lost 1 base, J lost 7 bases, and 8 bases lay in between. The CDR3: CASSQGGRNIQYF. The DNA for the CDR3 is TGTGCCAGCAGCCAAGGAGGACGGAACATTCAGTACTTC. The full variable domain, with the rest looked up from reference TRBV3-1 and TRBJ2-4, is DTAVSQTPKYLVTQMGNDKSIKCEQNLGHDTMYWYKQDSKKFLKIMFSYNNKELIINETVPNRFSPKSPDKAHLNLHINSLELGDSAVYFCASSQGGRNIQYFGAGTRLSVL.

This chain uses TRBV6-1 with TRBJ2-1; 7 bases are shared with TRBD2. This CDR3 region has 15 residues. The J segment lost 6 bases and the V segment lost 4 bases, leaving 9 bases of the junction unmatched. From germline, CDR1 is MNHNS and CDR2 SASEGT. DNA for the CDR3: TGTGCCAGCAGTGCAAAAGCGGGGAGGGTCAATGAGCAGTTCTTC. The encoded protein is CASSAKAGRVNEQFF.

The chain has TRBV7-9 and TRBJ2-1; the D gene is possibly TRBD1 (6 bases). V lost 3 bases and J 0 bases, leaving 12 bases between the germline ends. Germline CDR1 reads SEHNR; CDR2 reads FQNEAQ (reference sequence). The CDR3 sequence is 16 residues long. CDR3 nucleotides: TGTGCCAGCAGCTTCAGGGGTTCTAGCTCCTACAATGAGCAGTTCTTC. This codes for CASSFRGSSSYNEQFF.

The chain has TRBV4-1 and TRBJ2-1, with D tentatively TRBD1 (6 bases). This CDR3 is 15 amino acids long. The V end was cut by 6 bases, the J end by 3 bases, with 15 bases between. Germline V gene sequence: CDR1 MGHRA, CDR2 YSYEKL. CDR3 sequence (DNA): TGCGCCAGCAGACCCCAGCCAGGGGACTACAATGAGCAGTTCTTC. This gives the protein CASRPQPGDYNEQFF.

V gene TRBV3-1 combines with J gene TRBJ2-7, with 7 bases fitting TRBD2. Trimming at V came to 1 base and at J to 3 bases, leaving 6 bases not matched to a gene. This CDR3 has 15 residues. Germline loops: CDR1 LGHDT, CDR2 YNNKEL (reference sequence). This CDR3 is CASSQAWGGSYEQYF. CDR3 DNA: TGTGCCAGCAGCCAAGCGTGGGGGGGTAGCTACGAGCAGTACTTC.

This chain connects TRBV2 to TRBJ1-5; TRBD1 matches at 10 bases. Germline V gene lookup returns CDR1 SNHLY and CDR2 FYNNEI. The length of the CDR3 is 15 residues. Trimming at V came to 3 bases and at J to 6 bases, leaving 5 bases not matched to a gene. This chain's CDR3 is CASSERDRGSQPQHF. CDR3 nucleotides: TGTGCCAGCAGTGAGCGGGACAGGGGATCTCAGCCCCAGCATTTT.